This T cell receptor (beta chain) was recovered during a study of T-cell reconstitution after alpha-beta-depleted transplantation in children. During its preparation, the TCRbeta library received unique molecular identifiers. A single record per CDR3 protein comes from TCRdb applying MiXCR to the PCR reads. The profile shows about 280,000 distinct CDR3 sequences, 9.5% to 13% of them singletons. There are 16 residues in the CDR3. V lost 1 base and J lost 0, with 10 bases in between. In germline, CDR1 is MGHDK, CDR2 SYGVNS. This clonotype showed up many times. Its antigen is not known. Study findings and constraints: It was reported that alpha-beta T cells came from several hundred expanded graft clones (about two months after transplant). T-cell counts and diversity were attributed mostly to newly produced T cells one year after transplant.

This receptor was identified in a male patient between 2 and 15 years old who had a stem cell transplant for chronic granulomatous disease, so the T cells may come from the graft donor. V usage is TRBV25-1 and J usage is TRBJ2-1; D call uncertain. Sequencing used peripheral blood, obtained 180 days after TCRalphabeta/CD19-depleted stem cell transplant. The CDR3 region is CASSEWVGSSYNEQFF. The CDR3 bases are TGTGCCAGCAGTGAATGGGTAGGAAGCTCCTACAATGAGCAGTTCTTC. Together with reference TRBV25-1 and TRBJ2-1, the CDR3 gives the full variable domain: EADIYQTPRYLVIGTGKKITLECSQTMGHDKMYWYQQDPGMELHLIHYSYGVNSTEKGDLSSESTVSRIRTEHFPLTLESARPSHTSQYLCASSEWVGSSYNEQFFGPGTRLTVL.